Below, one T cell receptor (beta chain) is given with its context. It lacks a known antigen. No much larger clone exists at a distance of one base, and base qualities are not known. The data are from a study of patients and donors after allogeneic stem cell transplantation (dated by TCRdb to 2018 to 2021). The germline V gene sets CDR1 to LGHNA and CDR2 to YNFKEQ. The CDR3 spans 20 residues, from the cysteine through the phenylalanine. This entry keeps only the CDR3 DNA: 60 bases, framed from base 1. V lost 0 bases and J lost 0 bases, and the count of bases not matched to a germline gene is 11. Library preparation employed RT-PCR. Sequencing took place on a NextSeq 550. TCRdb took the public reads, trimmed them with fastp at Q25, ran MiXCR for clone calling and kept in-frame beta chains. Entries are consolidated by CDR3 protein sequence, retaining the most common genes and DNA. Across this sample there are about 400,000 distinct CDR3 sequences, with 16% seen only once. 6% to 8% of the sample comes from the top ten.

This sequence uses TRBV4-2 and TRBJ2-1; TRBD2 lines up with 10 middle nucleotides. Specimen: blood, either unsorted or a sorted T cell fraction (not recorded which). The source of this sequence is a human donor who was either an allogeneic HSCT recipient or a stem cell or donor lymphocyte infusion donor (not recorded which). It is not recorded whose cells these are; they may come from a transplant donor. The CDR3 region has the sequence CASSQDPEAGGPLSYNEQFF. In nucleotide form, the sequence is TGTGCCAGCAGCCAAGATCCGGAAGCGGGGGGGCCCCTCTCCTACAATGAGCAGTTCTTC.